This TCR beta chain was sequenced during a study of blood T cell repertoires in COVID-19. Study details: PBMCs, B-cell-depleted T cells, or T cells were the source of the cDNA or gDNA that made up the material.

Original analysis: Amplification of reference gene primers provided the estimated nucleated cell counts. Here immunoSEQ multiplex PCR was the method, and the copy in TCRdb shows in-frame clones only, minus some. That table supplies the V and J calls and clone size; D and trimming were determined from the DNA. The sample records approximately 260,000 clones, approximately 88% being singletons. Participants were aged about 18 to 90 years, lived in 25 or so US areas, and enrolled virtually. The V end was cut by 5 bases, the J end by 6 bases, with 7 bases between. The CDR3 spans 11 residues. The sequence came from a middle-aged woman with acute COVID-19. This chain joins TRBV12-3 or TRBV12-4 and TRBJ1-1, with a possible D match to TRBD1 (6 bases). The sequencing sample was made of PBMCs or T cells enriched from blood (not recorded which). The CDR3 loop is CASSRTAEAFF. For the CDR3, the DNA is TGTGCCAGCAGTCGGACAGCTGAAGCTTTCTTT.